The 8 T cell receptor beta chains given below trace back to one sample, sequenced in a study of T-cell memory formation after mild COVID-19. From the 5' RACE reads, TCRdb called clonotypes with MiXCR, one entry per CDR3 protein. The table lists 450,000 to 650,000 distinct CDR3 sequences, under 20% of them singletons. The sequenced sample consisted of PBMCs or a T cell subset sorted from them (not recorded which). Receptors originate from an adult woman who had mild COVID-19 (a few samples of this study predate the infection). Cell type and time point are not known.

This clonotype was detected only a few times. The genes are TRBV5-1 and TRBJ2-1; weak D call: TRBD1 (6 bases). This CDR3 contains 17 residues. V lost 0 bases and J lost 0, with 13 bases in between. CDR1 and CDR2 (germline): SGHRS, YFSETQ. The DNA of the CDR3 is TGCGCCAGCAGCTTGGTGTTAGGGGGTCCCTCCTACAATGAGCAGTTCTTC. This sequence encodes CASSLVLGGPSYNEQFF.

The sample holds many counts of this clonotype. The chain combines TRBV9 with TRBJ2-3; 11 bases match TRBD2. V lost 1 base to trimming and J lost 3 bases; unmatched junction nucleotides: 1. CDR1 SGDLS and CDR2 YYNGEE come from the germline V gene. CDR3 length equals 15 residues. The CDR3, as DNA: TGTGCCAGCAGCGTATCTAGCGGGGGGACAGATACGCAGTATTTT. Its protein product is CASSVSSGGTDTQYF.

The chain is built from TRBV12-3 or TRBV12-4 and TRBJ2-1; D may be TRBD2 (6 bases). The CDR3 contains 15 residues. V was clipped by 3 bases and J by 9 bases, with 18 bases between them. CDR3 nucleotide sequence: TGTGCCAGCAGTTTCCGGACTACTGAACAATTTGAGCAGTTCTTC. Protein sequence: CASSFRTTEQFEQFF.

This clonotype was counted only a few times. CDR3 DNA sequence: TGTGCCAGCAGCCCTAGAGGGGGAGTTGTGGACACTGAAGCTTTCTTT. It codes for CASSPRGGVVDTEAFF. This chain links TRBV7-9 with TRBJ1-1, with a tentative D call TRBD1 (6 bases). The CDR3 consists of 16 residues. V lost 5 bases to trimming and J lost 3 bases, with 19 bases between them. Germline V gene sequence: CDR1 SEHNR, CDR2 FQNEAQ (reference sequence). The variable domain in full, with the rest retrieved from reference TRBV7-9 and TRBJ1-1, is DTGVSQNPRHKITKRGQNVTFRCDPISEHNRLYWYRQTLGQGPEFLTYFQNEAQLEKSRLLSDRFSAERPKGSFSTLEIQRTEQGDSAMYLCASSPRGGVVDTEAFFGQGTRLTVV.

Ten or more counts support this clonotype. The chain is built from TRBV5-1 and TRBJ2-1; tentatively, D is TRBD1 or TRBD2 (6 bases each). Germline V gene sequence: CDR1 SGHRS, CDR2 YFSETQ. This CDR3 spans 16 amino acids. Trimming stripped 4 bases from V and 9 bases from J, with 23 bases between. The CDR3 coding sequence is TGCGCCAGCAGCCCCGACCCGAGGGGGGCCGATGGTGAGCAGTTCTTC. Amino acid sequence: CASSPDPRGADGEQFF. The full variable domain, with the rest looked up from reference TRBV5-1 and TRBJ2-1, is KAGVTQTPRYLIKTRGQQVTLSCSPISGHRSVSWYQQTPGQGLQFLFEYFSETQRNKGNFPGRFSGRQFSNSRSEMNVSTLELGDSALYLCASSPDPRGADGEQFFGPGTRLTVL.

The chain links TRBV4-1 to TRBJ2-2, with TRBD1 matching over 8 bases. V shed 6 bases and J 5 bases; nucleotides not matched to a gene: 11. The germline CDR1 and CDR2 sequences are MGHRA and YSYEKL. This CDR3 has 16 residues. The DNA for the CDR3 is TGCGCCAGCAGAGGTCACAGGGGGATGATGACCGGGGAGCTGTTTTTT. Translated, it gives CASRGHRGMMTGELFF.

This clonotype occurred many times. Here the CDR3 reads CASSLDGTSGRSEQYF. CDR3 nucleotides: TGCGCCAGCAGCTTGGACGGGACTAGCGGGAGAAGCGAGCAGTACTTC. V gene TRBV5-1 combines with J gene TRBJ2-7; 14 bases map to TRBD2. There are 16 residues in the CDR3. Germline CDR1 is SGHRS and CDR2 is YFSETQ. The V gene end was trimmed by 0 bases and the J gene end by 6 bases; junction bases not matched to a gene: 5.

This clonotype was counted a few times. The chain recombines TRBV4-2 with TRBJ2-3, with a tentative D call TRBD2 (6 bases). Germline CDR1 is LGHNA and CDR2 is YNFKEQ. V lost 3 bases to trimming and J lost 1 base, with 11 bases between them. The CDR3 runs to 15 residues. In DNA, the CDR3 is TGTGCCAGCAGCCAGGGACTCACCCGCACAGATACGCAGTATTTT. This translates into CASSQGLTRTDTQYF.